This TCR beta chain is from a study of early T cells in non-severe SARS-CoV-2 infection. MiXCR was run by TCRdb on the 5' RACE reads, yielding one entry per CDR3 protein. Altogether 80,000 to 100,000 distinct CDR3 sequences are present, 13% to 15% being singletons, with the ten largest covering around 5.8%. This clonotype was observed a handful of times. Germline values: CDR1 LGHNA, CDR2 YNFKEQ. V gave up 0 bases and J gave up 0 bases, with 5 bases separating them. The CDR3 has 14 amino acids. V is TRBV4-2 and J is TRBJ1-1; D ambiguous. Specimen: whole blood. The sequence derives from an adult who was a healthcare worker with PCR-confirmed SARS-CoV-2 infection or an uninfected control (not recorded which). The CDR3 DNA reads TGTGCCAGCAGCCAAGATCAGGTGAACACTGAAGCTTTCTTT. Translation gives CASSQDQVNTEAFF.